These 8 T cell receptor beta chains were all obtained from the same sample, sequenced in a study of radiotherapy plus CTLA-4 blockade in lung cancer. Clones were sequenced by immunoSEQ multiplex PCR, and TCRdb holds only the in-frame ones, with some missing. This table holds about 47,000 clones, roughly 76% found once. The sample in question was peripheral blood, obtained from a patient treated with radiotherapy plus ipilimumab. These receptors all come from a human donor with non-small cell lung cancer who had stable disease on radiotherapy plus ipilimumab.

The chain couples TRBV5-6 to TRBJ1-5, with D hard to call. V lost 3 bases, J lost 3 bases, and 10 bases lay in between. This CDR3 has 14 amino acids. Germline-derived CDR1 and CDR2 are SGHDT and YYEEEE. CDR3 amino acids: CASSWYRTNQPQHF. The CDR3 nucleotides are TGTGCCAGCAGCTGGTACAGAACCAATCAGCCCCAGCATTTT.

The genes are TRBV19 and TRBJ1-5, with D tentatively TRBD1 (5 bases). CDR3 length: 17 amino acids. Trimming cost V 6 bases and J 1 base, with 19 bases left between them. Germline-derived CDR1 and CDR2 are LNHDA and SQIVND (reference sequence). CDR3 in amino acids: CASSPGGGRGSNQPQHF. CDR3 nucleotide sequence: TGTGCCAGTAGCCCCGGGGGGGGAAGGGGAAGCAATCAGCCCCAGCATTTT.

V gene TRBV4-3 combines with J gene TRBJ1-4; tentatively, D is TRBD1 (5 bases). Germline V gene data show CDR1 as LGHNA and CDR2 as YSLEER. This CDR3 contains 14 residues. The V and J ends lost 2 bases and 7 bases respectively, with 11 bases between them. For the CDR3, the DNA is TGCGCCAGCAGCCAACAGGGATCTGGTGAAAAACTGTTTTTT. Residues: CASSQQGSGEKLFF.

J is TRBJ2-2 and V is TRBV5-1; the D call may be TRBD1 or TRBD2 (5 bases each). Germline-derived CDR1 and CDR2 are SGHRS and YFSETQ. CDR3 length: 14 amino acids. V lost 0 bases to trimming and J lost 11 bases, with 14 bases between them. The CDR3 nucleotides read TGCGCCAGCAGCTTGGGCCACGGGACGGATGAGCTGTTTTTT. This encodes CASSLGHGTDELFF.

The chain joins TRBV28 to TRBJ2-1, with D unclear. Germline CDR1 reads MDHEN; CDR2 reads SYDVKM. CDR3 length: 16 amino acids. V was pared by 6 bases and J by 3 bases, with 18 bases between. Here the CDR3 reads CASRHSSTDGYNEQFF. In DNA, the CDR3 is TGTGCCAGCAGGCATTCTAGTACGGACGGCTACAATGAGCAGTTCTTC.

V is TRBV2 and J is TRBJ1-5; tentatively, D is TRBD1 (6 bases). Trimming shortened V by 0 bases and J by 4 bases, and 16 bases separated the two germline ends. The germline CDR1 and CDR2 sequences are SNHLY and FYNNEI. This CDR3 contains 17 residues. Here the CDR3 DNA reads TGTGCCAGCAGTGAAGCGCTTCAGAAGGGGGAAAATCAGCCCCAGCATTTT. Protein product: CASSEALQKGENQPQHF.

Turning to this clone: Other nucleotide sequences from this sample produce the same CDR3. V is TRBV9 and J is TRBJ1-4, with 8 bases matching TRBD1. V lost 2 bases and J lost 8; bases outside the gene matches: 8. Germline lookup yields CDR1 SGDLS and CDR2 YYNGEE. This CDR3 comprises 15 residues. This chain's CDR3 is CASSVRDRGGEKLFF. In nucleotides, the CDR3 is TGTGCCAGCAGCGTCCGCGACAGGGGAGGAGAAAAACTGTTTTTT.

The chain uses TRBV4-3 and TRBJ2-3, with TRBD2 identical over 10 bases. CDR1 is LGHNA, CDR2 YSLEER, per germline. Losses at the gene ends were 0 bases for V and 3 bases for J; bases not matched to a gene: 9. The length of the CDR3 is 18 residues. The CDR3 sequence is CASSQDPPAGGPTDTQYF. CDR3 DNA: TGCGCCAGCAGCCAAGATCCCCCAGCGGGGGGGCCGACAGATACGCAGTATTTT.